This TCR beta chain is from a study of blood T cell repertoires in COVID-19. At the level of the study: There were acute and convalescent COVID-19 samples, and they came from the United States, Italy and Spain. The cDNA or gDNA used as material had been derived from T cells, B-cell-depleted T cells, or PBMCs.

Methods used by the authors: Researchers report that nucleated cell counts were estimated from reference gene primer amplification. TCRdb keeps only in-frame clones here, not all; method: immunoSEQ multiplex PCR. From that table come the V and J calls and clone size; the DNA was used to work out D and trimming. The sample yields approximately 230,000 clones, 80% to 90% seen once. CDR3 length: 14 residues. Germline-derived CDR1 and CDR2 are SGHNT and YENEEA. The V gene lost 5 bases and the J gene lost 2 bases, with 11 bases spanning the gap. The rearrangement uses TRBV11-3 and TRBJ2-3; maybe TRBD1 (5 bases). This clonotype originated in a man aged 25 to 40 with active or convalescent COVID-19. Sequenced input: peripheral blood. CDR3 in DNA: TGTGCCAGCAGCCACAGGACCCCCACAGATACGCAGTATTTT. Protein: CASSHRTPTDTQYF.